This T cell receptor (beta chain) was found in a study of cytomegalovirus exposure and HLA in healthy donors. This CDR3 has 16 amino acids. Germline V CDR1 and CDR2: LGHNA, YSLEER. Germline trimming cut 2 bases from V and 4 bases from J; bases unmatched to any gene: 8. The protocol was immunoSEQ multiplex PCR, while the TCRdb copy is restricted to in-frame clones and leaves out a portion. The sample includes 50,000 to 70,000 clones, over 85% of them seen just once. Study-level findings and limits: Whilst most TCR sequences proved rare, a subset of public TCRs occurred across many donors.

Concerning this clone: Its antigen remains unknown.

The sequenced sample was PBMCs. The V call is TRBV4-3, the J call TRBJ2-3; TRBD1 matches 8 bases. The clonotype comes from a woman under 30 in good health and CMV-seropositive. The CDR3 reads CASSQSRDRHPDTQYF. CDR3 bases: TGCGCCAGCAGCCAATCCCGGGACAGGCACCCAGATACGCAGTATTTT.